These 6 T cell receptor beta chains were sequenced from one sample in a study of blood T cell repertoires in COVID-19. Method: immunoSEQ multiplex PCR; TCRdb's copy keeps in-frame clones and lacks some. This repertoire shows 150,000 to 200,000 clones, roughly 87% found once; its top ten account for 20% to 25%. Sequencing was done on a sample of peripheral blood. These receptors originate from a man between 60 and 70 years old with active or convalescent COVID-19.

This chain links TRBV27 with TRBJ1-6; no clear D gene. Trimming took 4 bases from V and 4 from J, leaving 17 bases between them. In germline, CDR1 is MNHEY, CDR2 SMNVEV (reference sequence). This CDR3 is built from 17 residues. The CDR3 protein is CASSSRPSQIYNSPLHF. Written as DNA, the CDR3 is TGTGCCAGCAGTTCACGCCCCAGTCAAATTTATAATTCACCCCTCCACTTT.

This clone was observed a handful of times. The rearrangement links TRBV15 to TRBJ1-4; TRBD1 matches 7 bases. The CDR3 is 17 residues long. J was trimmed by 7 bases and V by 0 bases; bases with no gene match: 11. The V gene's germline CDR1 is LNHNV and CDR2 YYDKDF (reference sequence). In nucleotides, the CDR3 is TGTGCCACCAGCAGAGATCGTCGTTACAGGGGTCGTGAAAAACTGTTTTTT. The encoded protein is CATSRDRRYRGREKLFF.

The rearrangement links TRBV27 to TRBJ1-6, with D perhaps matching TRBD1 (5 bases). V lost 6 bases, J lost 1 base, and 7 bases lay in between. Germline V gives CDR1 MNHEY, CDR2 SMNVEV (reference sequence). The CDR3 length is 14 residues. The CDR3 is CASRTASYNSPLHF. Here the CDR3 DNA reads TGTGCCAGCAGGACAGCATCCTATAATTCACCCCTCCACTTT.

A few counts support this clone. J is TRBJ1-1 and V is TRBV18, with 7 bases matching TRBD1. The V segment lost 6 bases and the J segment 1 base; nucleotides outside the gene matches: 8. The CDR3 loop spans 15 amino acids. CDR1 is KGHSH and CDR2 is LQKENI in the germline V gene. The CDR3: CASSPKQGKNTEAFF. The DNA of the CDR3 is TGTGCCAGCTCCCCTAAACAGGGGAAGAACACTGAAGCTTTCTTT.

V gene TRBV2 combines with J gene TRBJ1-1, with D perhaps matching TRBD1 (5 bases). The V end lost 4 bases, the J end lost 1 base, and 10 bases lay between the germline ends. The germline gives CDR1 SNHLY, CDR2 FYNNEI. This CDR3 has 14 amino acids. CDR3 protein: CASSVDGGNTEAFF. In DNA, the CDR3 is TGTGCCAGCAGTGTTGACGGGGGGAACACTGAAGCTTTCTTT. Filled out from reference TRBV2 and TRBJ1-1, the complete variable domain reads EPEVTQTPSHQVTQMGQEVILRCVPISNHLYFYWYRQILGQKVEFLVSFYNNEISEKSEIFDDQFSVERPDGSNFTLKIRSTKLEDSAMYFCASSVDGGNTEAFFGQGTRLTVV.

This chain uses TRBV27 with TRBJ1-1, with D possibly TRBD1 on 6 matching bases. Germline V gives CDR1 MNHEY, CDR2 SMNVEV (reference sequence). This CDR3 spans 16 amino acids. Trimming left V 3 bases short and J 1 base short, with 15 bases between. The CDR3: CASSFDTGKRNTEAFF. In DNA, the CDR3 is TGTGCCAGCAGTTTCGATACAGGGAAGCGGAACACTGAAGCTTTCTTT.